The 4 T cell receptor beta chains below come from one sample, sequenced in a study of T cell responses to AZD1222 COVID-19 vaccine. Profiling relied on immunoSEQ multiplex PCR, and the TCRdb table lists in-frame clones only, not all of them. This table has 100,000 or so clones, around 89% appearing once. The source material was peripheral blood, sampled on day 0 of AZD1222 vaccination. The receptors stem from an adult in good health.

The chain links TRBV29-1 to TRBJ2-3, with 7 bases fitting TRBD2. Germline V gene lookup returns CDR1 SQVTM and CDR2 ANQGSEA. Trimming cost V 3 bases and J 13 bases; bases outside gene matches: 7. The CDR3 loop spans 11 amino acids. The DNA for the CDR3 is TGCAGCGTTGATCGAGGGGAGGGAGAGTATTTT. Its translation is CSVDRGEGEYF.

The chain combines TRBV3-1 (or the pseudogene TRBV3-2) with TRBJ1-2; unclear D gene. From germline, CDR1 is LGHDT and CDR2 YNNKEL (reference sequence). The CDR3 extends over 14 amino acids. V gave up 4 bases and J gave up 3 bases, with 12 bases separating them. The CDR3 loop is CASSPGPSHYGYTF. The CDR3 nucleotides are TGTGCCAGCAGCCCTGGCCCTTCTCACTATGGCTACACCTTC.

J is TRBJ2-3 and V is TRBV3-1 (or the pseudogene TRBV3-2), with 7 nucleotides matching TRBD1. The CDR3 spans 17 residues. The V segment lost 5 bases and the J segment 1 base; nucleotides outside the gene matches: 12. Germline CDR1 reads LGHDT; CDR2 reads YNNKEL (reference sequence). CDR3: CASSSPPRTGGTDTQYF. CDR3 nucleotides: TGTGCCAGCAGCTCACCCCCGAGGACAGGAGGCACAGATACGCAGTATTTT.

This chain connects TRBV5-6 to TRBJ2-5; 9 nucleotides line up with TRBD2. Per germline, CDR1 SGHDT and CDR2 YYEEEE. There are 16 residues in the CDR3. J gave up 4 bases and V 2 bases, and 9 bases lay outside the gene matches. The CDR3 DNA follows: TGTGCCAGCAGCTTAACTAGCGGGCTTAACGTAGAGACCCAGTACTTC. Translation gives CASSLTSGLNVETQYF.